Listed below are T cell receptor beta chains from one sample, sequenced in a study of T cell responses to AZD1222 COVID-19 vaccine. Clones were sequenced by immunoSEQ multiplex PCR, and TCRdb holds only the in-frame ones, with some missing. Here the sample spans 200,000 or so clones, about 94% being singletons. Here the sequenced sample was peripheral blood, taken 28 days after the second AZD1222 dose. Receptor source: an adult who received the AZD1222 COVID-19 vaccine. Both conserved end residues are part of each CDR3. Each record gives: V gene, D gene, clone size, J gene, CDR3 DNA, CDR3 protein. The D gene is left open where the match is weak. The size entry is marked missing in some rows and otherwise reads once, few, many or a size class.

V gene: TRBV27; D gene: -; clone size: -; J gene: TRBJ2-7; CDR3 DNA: TGTGCCAGCAGTTTATCGGGGAGAGGCCAATCCTACGAGCAGTACTTC; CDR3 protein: CASSLSGRGQSYEQYF
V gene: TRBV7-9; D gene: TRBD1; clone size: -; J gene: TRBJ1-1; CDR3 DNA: TGTGCCAGCAGCCTTGGGACAGGGAATCCTGAAGCTTTCTTT; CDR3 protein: CASSLGTGNPEAFF
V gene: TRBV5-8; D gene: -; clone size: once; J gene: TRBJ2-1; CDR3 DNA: TGTGCCAGCAGCCCTGACTCCTACAATGAGCAGTTCTTC; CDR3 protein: CASSPDSYNEQFF
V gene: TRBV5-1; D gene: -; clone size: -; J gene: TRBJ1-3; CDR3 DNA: TGCGCCAGCAGCTTGGCCGGTGGAAACACCATATATTTT; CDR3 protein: CASSLAGGNTIYF
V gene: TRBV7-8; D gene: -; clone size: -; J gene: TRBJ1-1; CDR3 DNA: TGTGCCAGCAGCCCCCAATTCGTTGAAGCTTTCTTT; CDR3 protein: CASSPQFVEAFF
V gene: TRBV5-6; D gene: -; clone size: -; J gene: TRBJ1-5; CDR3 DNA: TGTGCCAGCAGCAAGGGGAGCGGGAGCAATCAGCCCCAGCATTTT; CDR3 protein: CASSKGSGSNQPQHF
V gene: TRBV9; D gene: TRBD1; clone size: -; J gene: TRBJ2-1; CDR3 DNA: TGTGCCAGCAGCGGCCCCCGGGACAGCTTCGACAATGAGCAGTTCTTC; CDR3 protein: CASSGPRDSFDNEQFF
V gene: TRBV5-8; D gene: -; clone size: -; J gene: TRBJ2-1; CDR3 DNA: TGTGCCAGCAGCACCCCAGGGAGAGCCTACAATGAGCAGTTCTTC; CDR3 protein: CASSTPGRAYNEQFF
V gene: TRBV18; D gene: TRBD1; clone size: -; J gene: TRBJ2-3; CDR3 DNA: TGTGCCAGCTCATTTCAGGGGGACACAGATACGCAGTATTTT; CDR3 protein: CASSFQGDTDTQYF
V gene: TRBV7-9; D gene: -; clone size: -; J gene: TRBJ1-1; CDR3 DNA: TGTGCCAGCAGCCCTAAGATTGAAGCTTTCTTT; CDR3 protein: CASSPKIEAFF
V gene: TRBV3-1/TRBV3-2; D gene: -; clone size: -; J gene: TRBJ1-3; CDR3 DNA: TGTGCCAGCAGCCAACCCGGCTCTGGAAACACCATATATTTT; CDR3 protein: CASSQPGSGNTIYF
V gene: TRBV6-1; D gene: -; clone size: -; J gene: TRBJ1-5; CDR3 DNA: TGTGCCAGCAGTGAAGCGACAGCCGCCTGGGATCAGCCCCAGCATTTT; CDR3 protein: CASSEATAAWDQPQHF
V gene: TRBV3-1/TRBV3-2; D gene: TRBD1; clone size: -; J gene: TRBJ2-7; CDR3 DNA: TGTGCCAGCAGCCACGGTCAGGGGGCGAACTACGAGCAGTACTTC; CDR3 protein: CASSHGQGANYEQYF
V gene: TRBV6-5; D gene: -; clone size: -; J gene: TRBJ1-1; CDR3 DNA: TGTGCCAGCAGAAAAAAGGGGGTCACTGAAGCTTTCTTT; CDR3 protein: CASRKKGVTEAFF
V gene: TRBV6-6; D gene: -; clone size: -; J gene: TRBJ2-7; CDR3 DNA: TGTGCCAGCAGGGACAGCCCCTACGAGCAGTACTTC; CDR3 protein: CASRDSPYEQYF
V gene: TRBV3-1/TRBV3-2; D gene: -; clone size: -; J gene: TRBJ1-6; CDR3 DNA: TGTGCCAGCAGCCAAGTTCGGCAGGGGTCACCCCTCCACTTT; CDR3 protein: CASSQVRQGSPLHF
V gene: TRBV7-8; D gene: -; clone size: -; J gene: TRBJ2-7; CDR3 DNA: TGTGCCAGCAGCTTAGTTGGAGGGCAGGGCGCCCACGAGCAGTACTTC; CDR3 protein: CASSLVGGQGAHEQYF
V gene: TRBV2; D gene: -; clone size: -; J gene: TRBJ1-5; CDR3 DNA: TGTGCCAGCATTGGACGGGAGGGTGGCAATCAGCCCCAGCATTTT; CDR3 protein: CASIGREGGNQPQHF
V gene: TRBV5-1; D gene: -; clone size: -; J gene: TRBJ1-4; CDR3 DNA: TGCGCCAGCAGCTTGGAGGGGACTGGGTTAGGAGAAAAACTGTTTTTT; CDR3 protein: CASSLEGTGLGEKLFF
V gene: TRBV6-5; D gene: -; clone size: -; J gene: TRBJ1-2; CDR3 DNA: TGTGCCAGCACCTCAGGAAGGGCTAACTATGGCTACACCTTC; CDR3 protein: CASTSGRANYGYTF
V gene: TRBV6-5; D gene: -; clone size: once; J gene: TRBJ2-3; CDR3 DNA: TGTGCCAGCAGTTACCTCGGGGATACGCAGTATTTT; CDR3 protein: CASSYLGDTQYF
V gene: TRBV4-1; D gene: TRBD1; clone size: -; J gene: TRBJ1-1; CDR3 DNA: TGCGCCAGCAGCCTAGGGACAGGGGGCTTCGACACTGAAGCTTTCTTT; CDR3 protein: CASSLGTGGFDTEAFF
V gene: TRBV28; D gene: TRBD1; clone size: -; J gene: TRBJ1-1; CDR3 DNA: TGTGCCAGCTACGACAGGGTGAACACTGAAGCTTTCTTT; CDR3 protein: CASYDRVNTEAFF
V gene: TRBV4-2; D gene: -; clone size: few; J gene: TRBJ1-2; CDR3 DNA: TGTGCCAGCAGCCAAGTGAGCAGGGGACGGTATGGCTACACCTTC; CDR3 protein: CASSQVSRGRYGYTF
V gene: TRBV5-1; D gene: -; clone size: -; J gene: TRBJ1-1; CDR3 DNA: TGCGCCAGCAAAGGTCGGAAGGGAACGGACACTGAAGCTTTCTTT; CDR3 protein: CASKGRKGTDTEAFF
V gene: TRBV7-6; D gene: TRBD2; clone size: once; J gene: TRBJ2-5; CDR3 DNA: TGTGCCAGCAGCCTGATAGCGGGGGGCGGGAAGACCCAGTACTTC; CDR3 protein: CASSLIAGGGKTQYF
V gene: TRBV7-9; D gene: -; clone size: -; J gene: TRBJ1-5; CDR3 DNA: TGTGCCAGCAGCCCGACCGGGGGAAGGGCGAATCAGCCCCAGCATTTT; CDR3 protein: CASSPTGGRANQPQHF
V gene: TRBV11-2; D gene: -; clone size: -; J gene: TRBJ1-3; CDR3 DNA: TGTGCCAGCAGCTCGAGCGTCGGGAGCTCTGGAAACACCATATATTTT; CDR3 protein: CASSSSVGSSGNTIYF
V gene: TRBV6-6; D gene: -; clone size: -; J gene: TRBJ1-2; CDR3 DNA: TGTGCCAGCAGTTACATCAGGGACGGCTACACCTTC; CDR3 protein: CASSYIRDGYTF
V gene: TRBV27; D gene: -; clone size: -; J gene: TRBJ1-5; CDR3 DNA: TGTGCCAGCAGTTTATGGGGGCTCCCAGAAACGGGTCAGCCCCAGCATTTT; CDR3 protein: CASSLWGLPETGQPQHF
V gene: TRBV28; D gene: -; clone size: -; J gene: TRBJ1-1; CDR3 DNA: TGTGCCAGCAGTTCTGGACAGCTTAACACTGAAGCTTTCTTT; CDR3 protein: CASSSGQLNTEAFF
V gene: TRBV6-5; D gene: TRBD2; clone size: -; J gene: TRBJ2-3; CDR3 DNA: TGTGCCAGCAGACCTGGGGGGGGCACAGATACGCAGTATTTT; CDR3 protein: CASRPGGGTDTQYF
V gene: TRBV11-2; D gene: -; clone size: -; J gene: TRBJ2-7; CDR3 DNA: TGTGCCAGCAGCCTGGGGCGGGACCGCCGTTTTTACGAGCAGTACTTC; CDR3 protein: CASSLGRDRRFYEQYF
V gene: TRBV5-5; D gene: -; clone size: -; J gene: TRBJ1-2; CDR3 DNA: TGTGCCAGCAGCCAAGCGGATCGGGGCTTTGGCGGCTACACCTTC; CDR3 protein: CASSQADRGFGGYTF
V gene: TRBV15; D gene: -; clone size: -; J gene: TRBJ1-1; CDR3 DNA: TGTGCCACCAGCACGAAAGTGGGCAGCTTGAACACTGAAGCTTTCTTT; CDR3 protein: CATSTKVGSLNTEAFF